This TCR beta chain stems from a study of shared clonotypes between healthy human individuals. Sequencing was performed with immunoSEQ multiplex PCR; in TCRdb, only in-frame clones are kept and a portion is missing. The repertoire holds about 690,000 clones, with around 90% as singletons. Germline lookup yields CDR1 SGHDT and CDR2 YYEEEE. Trimming removed 0 bases from V and 8 bases from J; junction bases left unmatched: 5. The CDR3 sequence is 15 residues long. This clone has only a few counts. The chain joins TRBV5-6 to TRBJ2-1; 10 positions match TRBD2. The TCR sequence derives from a man younger than 35 in good health. Some clones in this sample may be carry-over from other donors' samples. The specimen sequenced was memory CD8+ T cells from PBMCs. The subset denotes: CD45RO+ cells pooled with CCR7-negative TemRA cells. The CDR3 DNA reads as TGTGCCAGCAGCTTGGCTAGCGGGAGATTTGATGAGCAGTTCTTC. This gives the protein CASSLASGRFDEQFF.